The T cell receptor beta chain described here comes from a study of cytomegalovirus exposure and HLA in healthy donors. With regard to this clone: The antigen is not known.

Germline V lookup: CDR1 SGHRS, CDR2 YFSETQ. With V trimmed by 5 bases and J by 0 bases, 17 bases remained unmatched. CDR3 length equals 20 residues. Here immunoSEQ multiplex PCR was the method, and the copy in TCRdb shows in-frame clones only, minus some. The repertoire includes about 190,000 clones, roughly 82% of them detected once, and more than 1.4% sits in the top ten. General study findings and limits: The dataset shows that most TCR sequences were rare, while some public TCRs occurred in many donors. Investigators reported 150 to 200 TCR beta chains as tied to cytomegalovirus.

The clonotype comes from a woman aged 18 to 35 in good health and CMV-seronegative. Sequenced material: PBMCs. The chain joins TRBV5-1 to TRBJ1-4; 9 nucleotides line up with TRBD1. The CDR3: CASRGSWTGVSWATNEKLFF. The CDR3 DNA follows: TGCGCCAGCAGGGGGTCCTGGACAGGGGTTAGTTGGGCAACTAATGAAAAACTGTTTTTT.